This TCR beta chain was profiled in a study of blood T cell repertoires in COVID-19. Study as a whole: Acute and convalescent COVID-19 samples came from the United States, Italy and Spain. Nucleic acid was either cDNA or gDNA, and it came from T cells, B-cell-depleted T cells, or PBMCs.

This table comes from immunoSEQ multiplex PCR, and its TCRdb copy is limited to in-frame clones, with some not included. The sample carries 80,000 to 100,000 clones, roughly 80% recorded once. J lost 4 bases, V lost 4 bases, and 7 bases had no gene match. CDR3 length: 14 residues. CDR1 is SQVTM, CDR2 ANQGSEA, per germline. The chain couples TRBV29-1 to TRBJ1-2; 9 bases are shared with TRBD1. Sequencing used peripheral blood. This clonotype was sampled from a man aged 55-75 years with acute or convalescent COVID-19. The CDR3 DNA sequence: TGCAGCGTTGCCCCAGTGACAGGGGGCTATGGCTACACCTTC. Protein: CSVAPVTGGYGYTF.